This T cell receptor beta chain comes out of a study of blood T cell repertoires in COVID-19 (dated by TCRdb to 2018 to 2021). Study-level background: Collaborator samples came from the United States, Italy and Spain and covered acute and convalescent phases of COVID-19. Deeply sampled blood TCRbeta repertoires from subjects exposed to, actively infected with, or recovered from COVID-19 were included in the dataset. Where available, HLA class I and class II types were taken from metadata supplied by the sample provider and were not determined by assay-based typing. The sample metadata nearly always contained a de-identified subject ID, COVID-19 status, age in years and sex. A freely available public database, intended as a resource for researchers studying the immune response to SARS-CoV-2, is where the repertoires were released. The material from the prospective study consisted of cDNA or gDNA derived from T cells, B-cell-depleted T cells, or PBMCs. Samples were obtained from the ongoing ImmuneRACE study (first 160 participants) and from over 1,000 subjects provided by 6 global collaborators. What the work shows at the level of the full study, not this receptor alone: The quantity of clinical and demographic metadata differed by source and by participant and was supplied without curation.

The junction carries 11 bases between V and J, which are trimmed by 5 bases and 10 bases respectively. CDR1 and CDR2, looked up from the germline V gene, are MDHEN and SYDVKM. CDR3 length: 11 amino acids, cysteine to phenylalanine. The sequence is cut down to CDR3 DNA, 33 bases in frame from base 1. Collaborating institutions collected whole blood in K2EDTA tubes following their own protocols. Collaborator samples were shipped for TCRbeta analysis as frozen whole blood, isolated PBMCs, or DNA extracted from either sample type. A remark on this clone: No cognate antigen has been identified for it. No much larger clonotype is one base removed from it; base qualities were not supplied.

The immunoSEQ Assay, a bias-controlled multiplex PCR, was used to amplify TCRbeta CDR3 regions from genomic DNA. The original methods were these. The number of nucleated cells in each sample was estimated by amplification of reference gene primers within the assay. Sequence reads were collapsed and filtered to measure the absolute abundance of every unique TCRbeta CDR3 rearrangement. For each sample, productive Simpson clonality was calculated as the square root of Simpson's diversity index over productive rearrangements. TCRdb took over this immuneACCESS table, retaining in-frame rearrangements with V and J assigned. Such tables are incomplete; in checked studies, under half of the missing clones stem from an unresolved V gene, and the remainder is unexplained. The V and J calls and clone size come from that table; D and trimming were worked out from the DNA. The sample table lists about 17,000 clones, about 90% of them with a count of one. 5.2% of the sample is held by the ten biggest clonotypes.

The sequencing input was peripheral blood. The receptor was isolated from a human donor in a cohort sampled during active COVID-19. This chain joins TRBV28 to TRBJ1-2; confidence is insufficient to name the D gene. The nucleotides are TGTGCCAGCAGTCCAAGAGGCGACTACACCTTC. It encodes CASSPRGDYTF.